This TCR beta chain was recovered during a study of shared T cell receptors in the human thymus. The CDR3 is 15 amino acids. Germline assignment: CDR1 MRHNA and CDR2 SNTAGT. J gave up 2 bases and V 2 bases, and 4 bases lay outside the gene matches. Assay: immunoSEQ multiplex PCR; the TCRdb copy retains only in-frame clones and omits some. The top ten clones hold 0.0085% to 0.012% of a sample with about 660,000 clones, 85% to 90% of them seen once. This clone was counted once. This sample was also put to use in a study of human thymus T cells. That investigation notes: Healthy Finnish infants undergoing corrective surgery for congenital heart defects were used as donors.

V gene TRBV6-4 combines with J gene TRBJ2-3; 7 positions agree with TRBD2. The sequence came from a boy under three years old with a congenital heart defect. Sequencing was carried out using thymocytes. The CDR3 is CASSDGRGTTDTQYF. In DNA form, the CDR3 reads TGTGCCAGCAGTGACGGGAGGGGTACCACAGATACGCAGTATTTT.